The rows below give T cell receptor beta chains drawn from one sample of a study of cytomegalovirus exposure and HLA in healthy donors. Measured with immunoSEQ multiplex PCR; TCRdb has only the in-frame clones, and not every one. This table holds 70,000 to 100,000 clones, around 82% found once. Material: PBMCs. Receptor source: a man younger than 35 in good health and CMV-seronegative. The CDR3 runs from the conserved cysteine through the conserved F or W. Fields, in order: J gene, clone size, V gene, D gene, CDR3 protein, CDR3 DNA. The D gene is left open where the match is weak. Clone size is shown for a subset of rows, as once, few, many or a class of expanded clone.

TRBJ1-5	-	TRBV6-5	-	CASRGPGVAQPQHF	TGTGCCAGCAGGGGCCCAGGGGTTGCTCAGCCCCAGCATTTT
TRBJ1-6	-	TRBV14	-	CASSLSSSPLHF	TGTGCCAGCAGCTTGAGCTCTTCACCCCTCCACTTT
TRBJ2-7	few	TRBV28	TRBD1	CASGRTGYSYEQYF	TGTGCCAGCGGACGGACAGGCTACTCCTACGAGCAGTACTTC
TRBJ1-2	-	TRBV4-1	-	CASSQEGRYGYTF	TGCGCCAGCAGCCAAGAGGGGAGGTATGGCTACACCTTC
TRBJ1-4	-	TRBV2	TRBD1	CASSWTGGPAANEKLFF	TGTGCCAGCAGCTGGACAGGGGGCCCAGCAGCTAATGAAAAACTGTTTTTT
TRBJ2-7	few	TRBV9	-	CASPPVRVGEQYF	TGTGCCAGCCCCCCGGTCAGGGTGGGCGAGCAGTACTTC
TRBJ1-1	-	TRBV30	-	CAWRRTKFSNSLNTEAFF	TGTGCCTGGCGCCGGACAAAATTTAGCAACTCTTTGAACACTGAAGCTTTCTTT
TRBJ2-7	once	TRBV14	TRBD1	CASSQVVGTGFYEQYF	TGTGCCAGCAGCCAAGTAGTTGGGACAGGGTTTTACGAGCAGTACTTC
TRBJ2-7	-	TRBV5-1	TRBD1	CASSFQGAYEQYF	TGCGCCAGCAGCTTCCAGGGGGCCTACGAGCAGTACTTC
TRBJ2-5	few	TRBV7-8	-	CASSLQTGREKETQYF	TGTGCCAGCAGCTTACAGACCGGCAGGGAAAAAGAGACCCAGTACTTC
TRBJ2-3	few	TRBV2	TRBD1	CASSADRPSTDTQYF	TGTGCCAGCAGTGCGGACAGGCCGAGCACAGATACGCAGTATTTT
TRBJ2-6	-	TRBV5-6	-	CASSLGSSGANVLTF	TGTGCCAGCAGCTTGGGGAGCTCTGGGGCCAACGTCCTGACTTTC
TRBJ1-2	-	TRBV5-1	TRBD1	CASKTGEFRDGYTF	TGCGCCAGCAAAACAGGGGAATTTAGGGATGGCTACACCTTC
TRBJ2-1	-	TRBV5-1	-	CASSLVLGDNEQFF	TGCGCCAGCAGCTTGGTCTTAGGGGACAATGAGCAGTTCTTC
TRBJ1-2	-	TRBV5-1	-	CASSLLGDYGYTF	TGCGCCAGCAGCTTGCTAGGGGACTATGGCTACACCTTC
TRBJ2-1	-	TRBV19	TRBD1	CASSPTGVGYNEQFF	TGTGCCAGTAGTCCCACAGGGGTCGGCTACAATGAGCAGTTCTTC
TRBJ1-1	-	TRBV5-1	TRBD1	CASSPKGARNTEAFF	TGCGCCAGCAGCCCGAAGGGGGCTCGGAACACTGAAGCTTTCTTT
TRBJ1-2	-	TRBV20-1	-	CSARSGMDYTF	TGCAGTGCTAGATCAGGGATGGATTACACCTTC
TRBJ2-2	-	TRBV15	TRBD1	CATSRAGTGDAGELFF	TGTGCCACCAGCAGAGCCGGGACAGGGGATGCCGGGGAGCTGTTTTTT
TRBJ2-3	few	TRBV18	-	CASSPPAGFTDTQYF	TGTGCCAGCTCACCACCGGCAGGGTTCACAGATACGCAGTATTTT
TRBJ2-7	-	TRBV11-2	TRBD2	CASSSGLAGDTAYEQYF	TGTGCCAGCAGCTCCGGACTAGCGGGGGACACCGCCTACGAGCAGTACTTC
TRBJ2-1	-	TRBV6-5	-	CASSRGSEGGNEQFF	TGTGCCAGCAGCCGCGGATCAGAAGGGGGCAATGAGCAGTTCTTC
TRBJ2-7	-	TRBV9	-	CASSVGGRPDEQYF	TGTGCCAGCAGCGTAGGAGGTCGGCCAGACGAGCAGTACTTC
TRBJ1-5	-	TRBV4-2	-	CASSHPGQPQHF	TGTGCCAGCAGCCACCCAGGTCAGCCCCAGCATTTT
TRBJ2-1	-	TRBV2	-	CASSDTPWANNEQFF	TGTGCCAGCAGCGATACTCCGTGGGCTAACAATGAGCAGTTCTTC
TRBJ1-2	-	TRBV6-1	-	CASSEQLPNYGYTF	TGTGCCAGCAGTGAACAACTTCCTAACTATGGCTACACCTTC
TRBJ1-5	-	TRBV27	-	CASSLGGDYSNQPQHF	TGTGCCAGCAGTTTAGGGGGGGATTATAGCAATCAGCCCCAGCATTTT
TRBJ1-2	-	TRBV29-1	-	CSVEPWGGGGGWGGYTF	TGCAGCGTTGAACCTTGGGGCGGAGGGGGGGGCTGGGGTGGCTACACCTTC
TRBJ1-1	few	TRBV6-4	TRBD1	CASKGQGDTEAFF	TGTGCCAGCAAGGGTCAGGGGGACACTGAAGCTTTCTTT
TRBJ1-3	few	TRBV5-4	-	CASGDRQSSGNTIYF	TGTGCCAGCGGCGATCGACAGAGCTCTGGAAACACCATATATTTT
TRBJ1-3	few	TRBV7-9	-	CASTPLDSGNTIYF	TGTGCCAGCACCCCTCTAGACTCTGGAAACACCATATATTTT
TRBJ1-6	few	TRBV6-1	-	CASRGGTVNSPLHF	TGTGCCAGCAGGGGAGGGACCGTTAATTCACCCCTCCACTTT
TRBJ2-2	-	TRBV7-8	TRBD2	CASSYQRGGNTGELFF	TGTGCCAGCAGTTATCAGCGGGGGGGGAACACCGGGGAGCTGTTTTTT
TRBJ1-5	once	TRBV19	TRBD1	CASSQTGGAGNQPQHF	TGTGCCAGTAGCCAGACAGGGGGCGCCGGGAATCAGCCCCAGCATTTT
TRBJ1-5	-	TRBV21-1	-	CASRLGTVNSNQPQHF	TGTGCCAGCAGACTTGGGACAGTGAATAGCAATCAGCCCCAGCATTTT
TRBJ1-1	-	TRBV25-1	-	CASSAMQGAAFF	TGTGCCAGCAGTGCGATGCAGGGTGCAGCTTTCTTT
TRBJ1-4	few	TRBV7-8	-	CASSIQGGLRKLFF	TGTGCCAGCAGTATACAGGGAGGGTTGAGGAAACTGTTTTTT
TRBJ1-3	few	TRBV7-2	-	CASSLTGGGSGNTIYF	TGTGCCAGCAGCTTAACGGGGGGCGGCTCTGGAAACACCATATATTTT
TRBJ2-7	-	TRBV27	-	CASSLVQSAYEQYF	TGTGCCAGCAGTTTAGTCCAGTCAGCCTACGAGCAGTACTTC
TRBJ2-1	-	TRBV6-4	-	CASSDFRQGGEQFF	TGTGCCAGCAGTGACTTCCGTCAGGGCGGTGAGCAGTTCTTC
TRBJ2-5	-	TRBV6-5	-	CASSLGSAGQETQYF	TGTGCCAGCAGTCTAGGATCGGCAGGGCAAGAGACCCAGTACTTC
TRBJ2-3	-	TRBV27	TRBD2	CASSLFPGLAGVTDTQYF	TGTGCCAGCAGTTTATTCCCGGGACTAGCGGGGGTAACAGATACGCAGTATTTT
TRBJ1-2	-	TRBV6-1	-	CASSETRVLGANYGYTF	TGTGCCAGCAGTGAGACCCGGGTACTCGGAGCTAACTATGGCTACACCTTC
TRBJ1-5	-	TRBV13	-	CASSLGGRRSNRPQHF	TGTGCCAGCAGCTTAGGAGGCAGGCGAAGCAATCGGCCCCAGCATTTT
TRBJ2-7	-	TRBV30	TRBD1	CAWGQEAGYEQYF	TGTGCCTGGGGACAGGAAGCTGGTTACGAGCAGTACTTC
TRBJ1-1	-	TRBV6-5	-	CASSYSKSEAFF	TGTGCCAGCAGTTATAGTAAGTCTGAAGCTTTCTTT
TRBJ2-5	-	TRBV12-5	-	CASGLGEQRTLTGETQYF	TGTGCTAGTGGTTTGGGAGAACAGCGGACCCTTACTGGGGAGACCCAGTACTTC
TRBJ1-1	-	TRBV19	-	CASRSQVNTEAFF	TGTGCCAGTAGATCACAGGTGAACACTGAAGCTTTCTTT
TRBJ1-5	few	TRBV6-1	-	CASNFEPGSNQPQHF	TGTGCCAGCAACTTCGAACCAGGGAGCAATCAGCCCCAGCATTTT
TRBJ1-1	-	TRBV6-5	TRBD1	CASSTGANTEAFF	TGTGCCAGCAGTACAGGGGCGAACACTGAAGCTTTCTTT
TRBJ2-1	-	TRBV6-1	-	CASSDADRSSYNEQFF	TGTGCCAGCAGTGACGCCGACCGGAGCTCCTACAATGAGCAGTTCTTC
TRBJ2-7	-	TRBV15	-	CATSSGPYEQYF	TGTGCCACCAGCAGCGGTCCCTACGAGCAGTACTTC
TRBJ1-1	few	TRBV6-1	-	CASSRRQTEITEAFF	TGTGCCAGCAGCAGAAGACAGACCGAGATCACTGAAGCTTTCTTT